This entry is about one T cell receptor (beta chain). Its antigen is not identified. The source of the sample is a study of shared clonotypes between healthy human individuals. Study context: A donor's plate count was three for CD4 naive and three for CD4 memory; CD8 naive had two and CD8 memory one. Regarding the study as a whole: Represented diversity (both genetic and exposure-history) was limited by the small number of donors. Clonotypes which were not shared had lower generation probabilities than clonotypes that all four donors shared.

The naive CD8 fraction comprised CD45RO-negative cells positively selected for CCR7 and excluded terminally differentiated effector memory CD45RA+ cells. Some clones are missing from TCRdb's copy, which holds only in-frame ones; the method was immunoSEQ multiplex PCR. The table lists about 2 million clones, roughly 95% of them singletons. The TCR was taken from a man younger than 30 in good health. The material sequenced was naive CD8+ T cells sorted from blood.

The CDR3 protein is CASSIAGEGTGELFF. The CDR3 nucleotides read TGTGCCAGCAGTATAGCGGGAGAGGGGACCGGGGAGCTGTTTTTT. The chain couples TRBV6-6 to TRBJ2-2, with 9 bases identical to TRBD2. There are 15 residues in the CDR3. Per the germline V gene, CDR1 is MNHNY and CDR2 is SVGAGI (reference sequence). Unmatched junction bases numbered 6, after V lost 5 bases and J lost 5 bases.